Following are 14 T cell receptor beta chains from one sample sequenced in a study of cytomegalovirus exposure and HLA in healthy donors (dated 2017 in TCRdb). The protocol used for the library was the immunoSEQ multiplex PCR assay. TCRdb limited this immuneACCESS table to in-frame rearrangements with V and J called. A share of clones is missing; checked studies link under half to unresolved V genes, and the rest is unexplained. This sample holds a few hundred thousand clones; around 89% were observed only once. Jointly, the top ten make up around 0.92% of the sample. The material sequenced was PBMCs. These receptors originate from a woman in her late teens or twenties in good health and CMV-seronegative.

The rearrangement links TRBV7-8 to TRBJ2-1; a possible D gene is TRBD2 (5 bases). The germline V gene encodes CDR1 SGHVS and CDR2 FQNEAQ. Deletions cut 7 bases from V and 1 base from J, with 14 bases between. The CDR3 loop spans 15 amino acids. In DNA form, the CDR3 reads TGTGCCAGCACCCGCGCGCCGGGGTCCTACAATGAGCAGTTCTTC. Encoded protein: CASTRAPGSYNEQFF.

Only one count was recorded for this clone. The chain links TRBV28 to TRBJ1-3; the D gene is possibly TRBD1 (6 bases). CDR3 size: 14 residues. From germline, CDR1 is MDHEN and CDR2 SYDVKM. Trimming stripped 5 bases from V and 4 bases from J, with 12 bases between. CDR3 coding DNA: TGTGCCAGCAGTAGGCAGGGGTTCGGAAACACCATATATTTT. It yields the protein CASSRQGFGNTIYF.

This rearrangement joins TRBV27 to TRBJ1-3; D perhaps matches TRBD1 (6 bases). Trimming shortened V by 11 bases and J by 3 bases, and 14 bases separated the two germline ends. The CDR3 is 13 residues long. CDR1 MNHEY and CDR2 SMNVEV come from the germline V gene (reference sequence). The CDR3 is CARRTGYGNTIYF. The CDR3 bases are TGTGCCCGGCGTACAGGGTATGGAAACACCATATATTTT.

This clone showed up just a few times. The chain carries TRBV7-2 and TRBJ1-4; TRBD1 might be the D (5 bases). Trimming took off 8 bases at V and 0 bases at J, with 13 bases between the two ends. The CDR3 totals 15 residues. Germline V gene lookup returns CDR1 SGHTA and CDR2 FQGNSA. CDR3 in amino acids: CASGGTSATNEKLFF. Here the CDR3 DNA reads TGTGCCAGCGGGGGGACCTCTGCAACTAATGAAAAACTGTTTTTT.

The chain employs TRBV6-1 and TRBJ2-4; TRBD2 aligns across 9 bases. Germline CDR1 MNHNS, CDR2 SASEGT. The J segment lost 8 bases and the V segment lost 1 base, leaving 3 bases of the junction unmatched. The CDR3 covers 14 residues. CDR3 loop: CASSEGAGGDIQYF. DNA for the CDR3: TGTGCCAGCAGTGAAGGGGCGGGAGGGGACATTCAGTACTTC.

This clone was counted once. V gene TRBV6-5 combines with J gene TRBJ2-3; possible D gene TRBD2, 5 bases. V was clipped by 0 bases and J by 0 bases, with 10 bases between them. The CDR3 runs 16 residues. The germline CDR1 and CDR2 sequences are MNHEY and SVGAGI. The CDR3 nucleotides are TGTGCCAGCAGTTACTCGAGCGGCGGTAGCACAGATACGCAGTATTTT. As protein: CASSYSSGGSTDTQYF.

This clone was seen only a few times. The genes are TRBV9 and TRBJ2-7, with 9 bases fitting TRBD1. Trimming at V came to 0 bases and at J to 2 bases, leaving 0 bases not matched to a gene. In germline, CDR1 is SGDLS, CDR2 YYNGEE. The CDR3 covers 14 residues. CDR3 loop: CASSVGTGAYEQYF. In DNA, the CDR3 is TGTGCCAGCAGCGTAGGGACAGGGGCCTACGAGCAGTACTTC.

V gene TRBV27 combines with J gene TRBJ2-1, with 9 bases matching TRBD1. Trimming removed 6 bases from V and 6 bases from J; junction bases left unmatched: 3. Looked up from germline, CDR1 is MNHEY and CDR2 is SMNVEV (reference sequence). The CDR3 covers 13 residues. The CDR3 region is CASRRTGANEQFF. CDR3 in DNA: TGTGCCAGCAGGCGGACAGGGGCCAATGAGCAGTTCTTC.

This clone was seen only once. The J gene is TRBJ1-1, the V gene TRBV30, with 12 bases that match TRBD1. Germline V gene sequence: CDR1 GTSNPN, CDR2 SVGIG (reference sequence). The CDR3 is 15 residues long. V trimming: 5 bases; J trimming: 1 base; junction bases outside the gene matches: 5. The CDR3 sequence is CAWAGTGGRNTEAFF. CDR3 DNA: TGTGCCTGGGCCGGGACAGGGGGCAGGAACACTGAAGCTTTCTTT. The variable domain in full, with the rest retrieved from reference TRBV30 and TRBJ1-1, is SQTIHQWPATLVQPVGSPLSLECTVEGTSNPNLYWYRQAAGRGLQLLFYSVGIGQISSEVPQNLSASRPQDRQFILSSKKLLLSDSGFYLCAWAGTGGRNTEAFFGQGTRLTVV.

Written as DNA, the CDR3 is TGTGCCAGCAGCTTATGGCGGCAAGAGACCCAGTACTTC. Translation: CASSLWRQETQYF. The J gene is TRBJ2-5, the V gene TRBV7-2, with D uncertain. V was clipped by 2 bases and J by 2 bases, with 6 bases between them. This CDR3 is built from 13 residues. CDR1 is SGHTA, CDR2 FQGNSA, per germline.

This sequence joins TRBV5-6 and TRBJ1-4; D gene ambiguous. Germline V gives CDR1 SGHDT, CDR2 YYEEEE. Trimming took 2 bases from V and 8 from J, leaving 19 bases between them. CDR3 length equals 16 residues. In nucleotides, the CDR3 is TGTGCCAGCAGCTTCGGTAGGGAGGAGGGCGGAGAAAAACTGTTTTTT. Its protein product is CASSFGREEGGEKLFF.

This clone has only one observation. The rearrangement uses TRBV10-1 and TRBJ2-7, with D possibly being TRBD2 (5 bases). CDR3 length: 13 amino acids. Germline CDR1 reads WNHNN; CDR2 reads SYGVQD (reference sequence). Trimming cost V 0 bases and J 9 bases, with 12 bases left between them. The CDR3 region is CASSESPRAGQYF. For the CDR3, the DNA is TGCGCCAGCAGTGAGTCCCCGAGGGCCGGGCAGTACTTC.

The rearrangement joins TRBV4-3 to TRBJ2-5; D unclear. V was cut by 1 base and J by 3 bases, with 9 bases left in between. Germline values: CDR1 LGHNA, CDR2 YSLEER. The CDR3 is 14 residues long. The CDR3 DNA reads TGCGCCAGCAGCCAAGGTAACAGAGAAGAGACCCAGTACTTC. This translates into CASSQGNREETQYF.

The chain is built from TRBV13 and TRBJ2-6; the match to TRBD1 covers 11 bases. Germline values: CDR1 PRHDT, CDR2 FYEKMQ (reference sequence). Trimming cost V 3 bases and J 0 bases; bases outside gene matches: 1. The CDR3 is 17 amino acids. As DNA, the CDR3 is TGTGCCAGCAGCTTTGGGACAGGGGGCTCTGGGGCCAACGTCCTGACTTTC. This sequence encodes CASSFGTGGSGANVLTF.